Listed here are 24 T cell receptor beta chains from one sample, sequenced in a study of T cell repertoires in cytomegalovirus infection. MiXCR, applied by TCRdb to the reads, yields one record per CDR3 protein. The sample consists of almost 550,000 distinct CDR3 sequences, approximately 17% of them appearing once. Sequencing was done on a sample of CD8+ T cells from PBMCs. All receptors derive from a human donor in good health (CMV status not recorded). Some clones in this sample may be carry-over from other donors' samples.

This rearrangement joins TRBV11-3 to TRBJ2-2; the match to TRBD1 covers 8 bases. Germline values: CDR1 SGHNT, CDR2 YENEEA. Losses at the gene ends were 6 bases for V and 3 bases for J; bases not matched to a gene: 6. The CDR3 loop spans 15 amino acids. The CDR3 sequence is CASRGQARDTGELFF. CDR3 nucleotides: TGTGCCAGCAGGGGACAGGCTCGCGACACCGGGGAGCTGTTTTTT.

The chain combines TRBV5-4 with TRBJ2-2; D call uncertain. The germline gives CDR1 SGHNT, CDR2 YYREEE (reference sequence). The CDR3 has 11 residues. The V gene lost 1 base and the J gene lost 10 bases, with 5 bases spanning the gap. DNA for the CDR3: TGTGCCAGCAGCTTGAAGGAGGAGCTGTTTTTT. Translated, it gives CASSLKEELFF.

The genes are TRBV20-1 and TRBJ2-2; 12 positions match TRBD2. V trimming: 5 bases; J trimming: 5 bases; junction bases outside the gene matches: 9. This CDR3 comprises 16 residues. CDR1 and CDR2 from the germline V gene are DFQATT and SNEGSKA (reference sequence). The CDR3 bases are TGCAGTGCTGAGGGCGCACTAGCGGGAGGAACCGGGGAGCTGTTTTTT. Translated: CSAEGALAGGTGELFF.

The chain joins TRBV10-1 to TRBJ2-4; TRBD1 is a possible D gene (5 bases). The CDR3 totals 15 residues. With 3 bases removed from V and 1 base from J, the gap between germline ends came to 10 bases. The germline V gene encodes CDR1 WNHNN and CDR2 SYGVQD (reference sequence). The CDR3 DNA reads TGCGCCAGCAGTGAAGGGGCTAAGGCCAAAAACATTCAGTACTTC. This codes for CASSEGAKAKNIQYF.

The J gene is TRBJ2-7, the V gene TRBV30; TRBD1 might be the D (6 bases). The CDR3 runs to 13 residues. Per germline, CDR1 GTSNPN and CDR2 SVGIG (reference sequence). Trimming removed 5 bases at V and 5 bases at J, with 16 bases between. The CDR3 DNA is TGTGCCTGGGCTTTAAAGGGGGTAAACGAGCAGTACTTC. It is translated as CAWALKGVNEQYF.

This clonotype is a singleton in its sample. A read error is possible here, since a much larger clone lies one base away. This chain joins TRBV15 and TRBJ1-5; 9 nucleotides agree with TRBD1. Germline CDR1 reads LNHNV; CDR2 reads YYDKDF (reference sequence). This CDR3 is 16 amino acids long. DNA of the CDR3: TGTGCCACCAGCAACCTGGACAGGGGCAGCAATCAGCTCCAGCATTTT. This codes for CATSNLDRGSNQLQHF.

This clonotype was seen more than once but under ten times. V is TRBV7-8 and J is TRBJ1-2, with a tentative D call TRBD1 (6 bases). Between the trimmed V and J ends, which lost 1 base and 8 bases, there was a span of 14 bases. Germline values: CDR1 SGHVS, CDR2 FQNEAQ. The CDR3 totals 14 residues. CDR3: CASSLVSGGWGYTF. The CDR3 nucleotides are TGTGCCAGCAGCTTAGTATCGGGGGGCTGGGGCTACACCTTC.

The genes are TRBV27 and TRBJ2-1, with TRBD1 identical over 7 bases. The CDR3 runs to 15 residues. V was clipped by 5 bases and J by 9 bases; unmatched bases: 13. In germline, CDR1 is MNHEY, CDR2 SMNVEV (reference sequence). The DNA of the CDR3 is TGTGCCAGCAGTGATACAGGGGTTCGTTTTACTGAGCAGTTCTTC. Its translation: CASSDTGVRFTEQFF.

This clonotype occurred many times. This rearrangement joins TRBV7-3 to TRBJ2-1, with 8 bases matching TRBD1. The CDR3 is 16 residues long. Per the germline V gene, CDR1 is SGHTA and CDR2 is FQGTGA. Germline trimming cut 3 bases from V and 7 bases from J; bases unmatched to any gene: 11. The CDR3 loop is CASSFLRTGRSNEQFF. The CDR3, as DNA: TGTGCCAGCAGCTTCCTCCGGACAGGGAGATCGAATGAGCAGTTCTTC.

This chain connects TRBV28 to TRBJ2-2; tentatively, D is TRBD2 (5 bases). V was cut by 7 bases and J by 6 bases, with 15 bases left in between. The CDR3 covers 14 residues. Germline CDR1 MDHEN, CDR2 SYDVKM. CDR3 sequence (DNA): TGTGCCAGCACCTACCGGGATGAGGCCGGGGAGCTGTTTTTT. It encodes CASTYRDEAGELFF. The full variable domain, its missing parts supplied by reference TRBV28 and TRBJ2-2, is DVKVTQSSRYLVKRTGEKVFLECVQDMDHENMFWYRQDPGLGLRLIYFSYDVKMKEKGDIPEGYSVSREKKERFSLILESASTNQTSMYLCASTYRDEAGELFFGEGSRLTVL.

CDR3 sequence reads: CASRSDRGNTEAFF. Here the CDR3 DNA reads TGTGCCAGTAGATCGGACAGGGGAAACACTGAAGCTTTCTTT. This chain connects TRBV19 to TRBJ1-1, with 9 bases aligning to TRBD1. Trimming removed 6 bases from V and 2 bases from J; junction bases left unmatched: 4. This CDR3 has 14 amino acids. CDR1 is LNHDA, CDR2 SQIVND, per germline (reference sequence).

Points on this clonotype: This may come from a read error, since a much larger clone is one base off. The genes are TRBV6-2 or TRBV6-3 and TRBJ2-3; D may be TRBD1 or TRBD2 (5 bases each). The CDR3 is 15 residues long. The germline V gene has CDR1 MNHEY and CDR2 SVGEGT. V lost 7 bases and J 0 bases, leaving 14 bases between the germline ends. In nucleotides, the CDR3 is TGTGCCAGCACCCCGGGACGCTCTAGCACAGATACGCAGTATTTT. Amino acids: CASTPGRSSTDTQYF.

This clonotype came up many times. The chain uses TRBV6-6 and TRBJ2-2; 7 nucleotides align to TRBD1. Losses at the gene ends were 3 bases for V and 7 bases for J; bases not matched to a gene: 14. The CDR3 sequence is 17 residues long. CDR1 is MNHNY, CDR2 SVGAGI, per germline (reference sequence). CDR3 sequence reads: CASSYTWEQGNGGELFF. CDR3 coding DNA: TGTGCCAGCAGTTATACCTGGGAACAGGGGAATGGCGGGGAGCTGTTTTTT.

This clonotype was observed a handful of times. This chain joins TRBV5-1 and TRBJ2-5, with D perhaps matching TRBD1 or TRBD2 (5 bases each). V gave up 4 bases and J gave up 5 bases, with 18 bases separating them. In germline, CDR1 is SGHRS, CDR2 YFSETQ. The CDR3 contains 15 residues. The CDR3 spells CASSGTGLTRETQYF. CDR3 DNA sequence: TGCGCCAGCAGCGGCACGGGGCTGACGAGGGAGACCCAGTACTTC.

V is TRBV13 and J is TRBJ2-7, with 10 bases fitting TRBD2. CDR1 is PRHDT and CDR2 is FYEKMQ in the germline V gene (reference sequence). Trimming at V came to 4 bases and at J to 3 bases, leaving 3 bases not matched to a gene. This CDR3 region has 14 residues. CDR3 in amino acids: CASSSGLAIYEQYF. CDR3 sequence (DNA): TGTGCCAGCAGCTCGGGACTAGCGATCTACGAGCAGTACTTC.

In its sample, this clonotype was seen many times. This sequence joins TRBV7-9 and TRBJ2-7, with D perhaps matching TRBD1 or TRBD2 (5 bases each). V was cut by 5 bases and J by 2 bases, with 10 bases left in between. The CDR3 is made up of 13 amino acids. Germline CDR1 reads SEHNR; CDR2 reads FQNEAQ (reference sequence). The CDR3 nucleotides read TGTGCCAGCAGCCTCAGGGACGCCTACGAGCAGTACTTC. This codes for CASSLRDAYEQYF.

This clonotype came up a few times. V gene TRBV27 combines with J gene TRBJ1-2; D not certain. This CDR3 has 14 amino acids. Per germline, CDR1 MNHEY and CDR2 SMNVEV (reference sequence). V lost 0 bases and J lost 3, with 8 bases in between. The CDR3 bases are TGTGCCAGCAGTTTATCGAGCAGGCACTATGGCTACACCTTC. It specifies CASSLSSRHYGYTF.

This clonotype was observed many times. The chain employs TRBV14 and TRBJ2-7; D call uncertain. CDR3 length equals 16 residues. CDR1 is SGHDN and CDR2 is FVKESK in the germline V gene. V shed 0 bases and J shed 5 bases, with 17 bases lying between them. The CDR3 coding sequence is TGTGCCAGCAGCCAAGAAGCCTATGGGATGGGTGACGAGCAGTACTTC. Amino acids: CASSQEAYGMGDEQYF.

This clonotype was counted a few times. J is TRBJ2-1 and V is TRBV2, with a possible D match to TRBD2 (5 bases). Trimming shortened V by 9 bases and J by 7 bases, and 10 bases separated the two germline ends. This CDR3 comprises 11 residues. Per germline, CDR1 SNHLY and CDR2 FYNNEI. CDR3 protein: CARTWENEQFF. CDR3 coding DNA: TGTGCCAGGACATGGGAGAATGAGCAGTTCTTC. The full variable domain, with the rest looked up from reference TRBV2 and TRBJ2-1, is EPEVTQTPSHQVTQMGQEVILRCVPISNHLYFYWYRQILGQKVEFLVSFYNNEISEKSEIFDDQFSVERPDGSNFTLKIRSTKLEDSAMYFCARTWENEQFFGPGTRLTVL.

This clonotype was recorded many times. The rearrangement uses TRBV7-9 and TRBJ2-1; D unclear. The CDR3 covers 15 residues. Germline V lookup: CDR1 SEHNR, CDR2 FQNEAQ (reference sequence). V was trimmed by 4 bases and J by 0 bases, leaving 10 bases between them. The CDR3 here is CASSYTSSSYNEQFF. In DNA form, the CDR3 reads TGTGCCAGCAGCTATACCTCGAGCTCCTACAATGAGCAGTTCTTC. Combining the CDR3 with reference TRBV7-9 and TRBJ2-1 gives the whole variable domain DTGVSQNPRHKITKRGQNVTFRCDPISEHNRLYWYRQTLGQGPEFLTYFQNEAQLEKSRLLSDRFSAERPKGSFSTLEIQRTEQGDSAMYLCASSYTSSSYNEQFFGPGTRLTVL.

There are many counts of this clonotype. The chain combines TRBV12-3 or TRBV12-4 with TRBJ2-7, with D maybe TRBD1 (6 bases). The CDR3 loop spans 13 amino acids. Trimming removed 5 bases at V and 3 bases at J, with 11 bases between. CDR3 coding DNA: TGTGCCAGCAGTCCGACAGGATACTACGAGCAGTACTTC. This translates into CASSPTGYYEQYF.

This clonotype was observed at least ten times. V is TRBV27 and J is TRBJ2-7; 7 bases line up with TRBD1. With 5 bases clipped from V and 0 bases from J, the junction kept 7 bases outside the gene matches. CDR3 length equals 15 residues. The germline V gene has CDR1 MNHEY and CDR2 SMNVEV (reference sequence). CDR3 nucleotide sequence: TGTGCCAGCAGTCCCGGGACAGCGTTCTCCTACGAGCAGTACTTC. This translates into CASSPGTAFSYEQYF.

This clonotype was detected ten times or more. The rearrangement uses TRBV5-1 and TRBJ2-7, with D tentatively TRBD2 (7 bases). V lost 3 bases, J lost 3 bases, and 19 bases lay in between. CDR3 length: 16 residues. Germline V gene lookup returns CDR1 SGHRS and CDR2 YFSETQ. In DNA, the CDR3 is TGCGCCAGCAGCTCAAGGGGGGGGGACCGAGACTACGAGCAGTACTTC. Translated: CASSSRGGDRDYEQYF.

Here the CDR3 reads CASSSNQGYGYTF. The DNA of the CDR3 is TGTGCCAGCAGTTCGAACCAGGGGTATGGCTACACCTTC. The chain joins TRBV27 to TRBJ1-2; possibly TRBD1 for D (6 bases). The CDR3 sequence is 13 residues long. V was cut by 4 bases and J by 5 bases, with 11 bases left in between. Germline CDR1 and CDR2: MNHEY and SMNVEV (reference sequence).